Listed below are T cell receptor beta chains from one sample, sequenced in a study of cytomegalovirus exposure and HLA in healthy donors. Here immunoSEQ multiplex PCR was the method, and the copy in TCRdb shows in-frame clones only, minus some. The data hold 110,000 or so clones, with nearly 15% observed a single time. The sample was PBMCs. These receptors were collected from a female donor in good health and CMV-seronegative. CDR3s leave out the opening cysteine and the closing phenylalanine or tryptophan. Clone size is shown for a subset of rows, as once, few, many or a class of expanded clone.

clone_size,v_call,j_call,cdr3_aa
few,TRBV10-3,TRBJ2-7,AISGSGRGGYEQY
few,TRBV10-3,TRBJ1-5,AISPGTGSNQPQH
few,TRBV29-1,TRBJ2-2,SVCETGELF
-,TRBV28,TRBJ2-7,ASSLPGTAYEQY
few,TRBV7-8,TRBJ1-5,ASSLGALYSNQPQH
-,TRBV7-3,TRBJ2-1,ASSNDRTSGANEQF
few,TRBV7-2,TRBJ1-2,ASSLVSGGGNYGYT
-,TRBV5-6,TRBJ1-1,ASSLTGSVEAF
-,TRBV30,TRBJ1-1,AWSVTPRSTEAF
-,TRBV11-2,TRBJ2-3,ASSLGAGEADTQY
-,TRBV7-8,TRBJ2-7,ASSLERQGAPEQY
few,TRBV2,TRBJ2-7,ASSDRGSYEQY
few,TRBV5-1,TRBJ2-7,ASRLTSGSSYEQY
few,TRBV7-3,TRBJ2-5,ASSRDSQETQY
few,TRBV6-5,TRBJ2-7,ASRTLAGGPYEQY
-,TRBV6-6,TRBJ2-5,ASSYADRARETQY
-,TRBV15,TRBJ2-1,ATSRGWTGGVDNEQF
few,TRBV7-9,TRBJ1-2,ASSLGNPRGVGYT
few,TRBV6-5,TRBJ2-7,ASSYTTGSAGYEQY
few,TRBV18,TRBJ2-6,ASRQTGTDSGANVLT
few,TRBV30,TRBJ1-1,AWRRKQMNTEAF
few,TRBV29-1,TRBJ1-1,SVRGGNTEAF
-,TRBV6-6,TRBJ1-1,ASSYEQNTEAF
few,TRBV10-3,TRBJ1-2,AISGDRAYGYT
few,TRBV27,TRBJ2-7,ASTSGTGGLGEQY
few,TRBV27,TRBJ1-1,ASSLGQGLFMNTEAF
-,TRBV11-2,TRBJ1-2,ASSPATGYGYT
-,TRBV28,TRBJ2-7,ASSPSPRAGGRSYEQY
few,TRBV5-1,TRBJ2-1,ASSRTGRNNEQF